This T cell receptor (beta chain) was captured in a study of T cell responses to AZD1222 COVID-19 vaccine. Study-wide findings and caveats: The donor cohort was predominantly white British with a female majority, and clonal diversity may have been underestimated. Mapped onto spike, vaccine-associated CD4 TCRs spanned it and were dominant at 160-218 and 743-854. After two AZD1222 doses, spike-specific TCR breadth and depth rose versus day 0. Sampled repertoires all dated from after the peak T cell response.

Using immunoSEQ multiplex PCR, the repertoire was profiled, and TCRdb retains in-frame clones only, with some absent. The data hold some 150,000 clones, with 75% to 90% observed a single time. The CDR3 covers 14 residues. Trimming cost V 4 bases and J 4 bases, with 12 bases left between them. From germline, CDR1 is SGHNT and CDR2 YYREEE (reference sequence). Remarks on this clone: Its antigen is still unknown.

Sample: peripheral blood, taken 28 days after the second AZD1222 dose. J is TRBJ1-3 and V is TRBV5-4; D gene unclear. The TCR originated in an adult who received the AZD1222 COVID-19 vaccine. CDR3 amino acids: CASSREAGGNTIYF. CDR3 coding DNA: TGTGCCAGCAGCCGGGAGGCAGGCGGAAACACCATATATTTT.